This T cell receptor (beta chain) was recovered during a study of CD8 T cells in Susac syndrome. Study-level results: The study's TCR sequencing and HLA analysis drew on a certain number of individuals. That number was acknowledged as relatively small.

Random hexamers were used to reverse transcribe an amount of roughly 0.5 to 1 ug RNA. It was immunoSEQ multiplex PCR that amplified TCR beta CDR3 across 54 Vbeta and 13 Jbeta. One entry per CDR3 protein results from TCRdb running MiXCR on the immunoSEQ multiplex PCR reads. There are 130,000 to 150,000 distinct CDR3 sequences in the sample; around 94% occur only once, and over 0.07% lies in the top ten. Unmatched junction bases numbered 4, after V lost 5 bases and J lost 3 bases. CDR1 and CDR2 (germline): LNHDA, SQIVND (reference sequence). The CDR3 has 14 amino acids. Concerning this clonotype: Its antigen remains unknown.

The sequenced sample was CD4+ T cells from PBMCs. The receptor's source is a human donor in good health. The J gene is TRBJ2-3, the V gene TRBV19; TRBD2 aligns across 8 bases. The CDR3 spells CASSVPGGTDTQYF. Here the CDR3 DNA reads TGTGCCAGTAGTGTCCCGGGAGGGACAGATACGCAGTATTTT.